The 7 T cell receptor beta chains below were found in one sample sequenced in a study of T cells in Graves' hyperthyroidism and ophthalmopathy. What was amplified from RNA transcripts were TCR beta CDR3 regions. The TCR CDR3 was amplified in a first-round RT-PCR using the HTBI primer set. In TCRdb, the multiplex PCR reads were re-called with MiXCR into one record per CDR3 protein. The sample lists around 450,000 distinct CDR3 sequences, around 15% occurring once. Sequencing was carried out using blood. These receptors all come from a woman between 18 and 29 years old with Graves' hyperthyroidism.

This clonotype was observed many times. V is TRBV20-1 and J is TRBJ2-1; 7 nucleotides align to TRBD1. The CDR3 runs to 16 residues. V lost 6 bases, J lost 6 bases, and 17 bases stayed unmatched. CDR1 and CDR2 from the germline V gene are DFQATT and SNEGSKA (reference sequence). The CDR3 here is CSAQGRESFLINEQFF. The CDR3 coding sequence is TGCAGTGCACAGGGGCGCGAGTCTTTCCTGATCAATGAGCAGTTCTTC.

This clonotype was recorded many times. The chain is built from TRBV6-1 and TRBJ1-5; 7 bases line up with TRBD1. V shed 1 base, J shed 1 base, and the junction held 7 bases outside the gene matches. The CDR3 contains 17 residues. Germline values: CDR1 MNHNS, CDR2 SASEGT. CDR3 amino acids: CASSEEGTAWSNQPQHF. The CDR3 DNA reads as TGTGCCAGCAGTGAAGAAGGGACAGCCTGGAGCAATCAGCCCCAGCATTTT.

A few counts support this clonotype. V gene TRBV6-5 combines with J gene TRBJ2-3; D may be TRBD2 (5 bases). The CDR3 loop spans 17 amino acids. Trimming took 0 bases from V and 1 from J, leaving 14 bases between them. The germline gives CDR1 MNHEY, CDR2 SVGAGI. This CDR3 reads CASSYSRDSGGTDTQYF. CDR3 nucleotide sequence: TGTGCCAGCAGTTACTCCCGCGACTCCGGGGGCACAGATACGCAGTATTTT.

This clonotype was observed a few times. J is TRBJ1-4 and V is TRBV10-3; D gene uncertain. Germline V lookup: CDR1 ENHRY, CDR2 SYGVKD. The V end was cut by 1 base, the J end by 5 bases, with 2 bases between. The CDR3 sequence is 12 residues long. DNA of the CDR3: TGTGCCATCAGTGAGTGGAATGAAAAACTGTTTTTT. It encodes CAISEWNEKLFF.

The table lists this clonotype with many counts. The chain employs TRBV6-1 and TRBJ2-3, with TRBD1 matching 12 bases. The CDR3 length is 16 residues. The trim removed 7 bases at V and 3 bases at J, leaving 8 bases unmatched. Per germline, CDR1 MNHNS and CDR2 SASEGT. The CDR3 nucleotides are TGTGCCAGCATCCAGGGGGGACAGGGGGCTACAGATACGCAGTATTTT. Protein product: CASIQGGQGATDTQYF.

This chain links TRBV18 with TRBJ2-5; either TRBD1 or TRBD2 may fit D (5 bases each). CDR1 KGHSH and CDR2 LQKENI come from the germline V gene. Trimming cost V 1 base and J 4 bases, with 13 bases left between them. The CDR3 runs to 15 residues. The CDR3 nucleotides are TGTGCCAGCTCACCACTGGGACGGTGGCGAGAGACCCAGTACTTC. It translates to CASSPLGRWRETQYF.

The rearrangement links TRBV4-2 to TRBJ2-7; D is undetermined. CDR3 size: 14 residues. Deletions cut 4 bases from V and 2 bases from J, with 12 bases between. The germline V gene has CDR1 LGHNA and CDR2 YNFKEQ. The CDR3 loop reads CASSPSLEAYEQYF. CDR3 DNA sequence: TGTGCCAGCAGCCCCTCCCTAGAAGCCTACGAGCAGTACTTC.